This passage covers 20 T cell receptor beta chains from one sample sequenced in a study of cytomegalovirus exposure and HLA in healthy donors. The PCR contained 60 Vbeta and 13 Jbeta primers. The protocol was immunoSEQ multiplex PCR, while the TCRdb copy is restricted to in-frame clones and leaves out a portion. The repertoire consists of some 160,000 clones, with roughly four fifths occurring once and the leading ten covering roughly 1.4%. Sequences were obtained from PBMCs. These receptors all stem from a man between 40 and 49 years old in good health and CMV-seronegative.

This clone was observed a handful of times. This chain links TRBV7-8 with TRBJ2-7; D call uncertain. CDR1 is SGHVS and CDR2 is FQNEAQ in the germline V gene. The CDR3 is 16 amino acids. V lost 2 bases and J 2 bases, leaving 16 bases between the germline ends. Here the CDR3 reads CASSLSAGMETYEQYF. As DNA, the CDR3 is TGTGCCAGCAGCTTATCCGCAGGTATGGAAACCTACGAGCAGTACTTC.

The CDR3 region has the DNA TGTGCCAGCACCCCGACTCGGTCCTCTGGGGCCAACGTCCTGACTTTC. This translates into CASTPTRSSGANVLTF. The chain joins TRBV2 to TRBJ2-6; no clear D. Per germline, CDR1 SNHLY and CDR2 FYNNEI. The V and J ends lost 7 bases and 0 bases respectively, with 13 bases between them. CDR3 size: 16 residues.

V usage is TRBV2 and J usage is TRBJ1-3; a possible D gene is TRBD1 (6 bases). Germline lookup yields CDR1 SNHLY and CDR2 FYNNEI. Between the trimmed V and J ends, which lost 3 bases and 4 bases, there was a span of 10 bases. This CDR3 contains 14 residues. This CDR3 is CASSEGQGGNTIYF. CDR3 coding DNA: TGTGCCAGCAGTGAGGGGCAGGGGGGAAACACCATATATTTT.

The genes are TRBV15 and TRBJ1-4; D gene uncertain. Germline CDR1 and CDR2: LNHNV and YYDKDF (reference sequence). The CDR3 length is 15 residues. Trimming pared 4 bases from V and 6 bases from J, leaving 15 bases between. This CDR3 reads CATSIGVGRDEKLFF. CDR3 nucleotides: TGTGCCACCAGCATCGGAGTCGGCCGGGATGAAAAACTGTTTTTT. Looking up the rest from reference TRBV15 and TRBJ1-4 gives the full variable domain: DAMVIQNPRYQVTQFGKPVTLSCSQTLNHNVMYWYQQKSSQAPKLLFHYYDKDFNNEADTPDNFQSRRPNTSFCFLDIRSPGLGDTAMYLCATSIGVGRDEKLFFGSGTQLSVL.

The rearrangement joins TRBV6-5 to TRBJ2-1, with 7 bases that match TRBD1. The V and J ends lost 4 bases and 7 bases, in that order; junction bases with no gene match: 7. The CDR3 consists of 14 residues. CDR1 MNHEY and CDR2 SVGAGI come from the germline V gene. The CDR3 spells CASSSPGQLNEQFF. The CDR3 bases are TGTGCCAGCAGTTCTCCGGGACAGCTGAATGAGCAGTTCTTC.

The rearrangement joins TRBV7-9 to TRBJ2-3, with 14 bases fitting TRBD2. The germline V gene encodes CDR1 SEHNR and CDR2 FQNEAQ (reference sequence). V dropped 5 bases and J dropped 5; count of bases not matched to a gene: 6. This CDR3 contains 16 residues. As DNA, the CDR3 is TGTGCCAGCAGCGCCTGGACTAGCGGGAGGTTAGATACGCAGTATTTT. Translation: CASSAWTSGRLDTQYF.

The genes are TRBV9 and TRBJ2-2, with 9 positions matching TRBD1. Germline assignment: CDR1 SGDLS and CDR2 YYNGEE. The V gene end was trimmed by 3 bases and the J gene end by 6 bases; junction bases not matched to a gene: 9. The CDR3 contains 16 residues. The DNA of the CDR3 is TGTGCCAGCAGCGAACAGGGGGCCGAGGGATCCGGGGAGCTGTTTTTT. Its protein is CASSEQGAEGSGELFF.

The gene calls are TRBV5-5 and TRBJ1-5; 9 nucleotides line up with TRBD1. Germline CDR1 SGHKS, CDR2 YYEKEE (reference sequence). The CDR3 loop spans 14 amino acids. With 6 bases clipped from V and 4 bases from J, the junction kept 5 bases outside the gene matches. The CDR3 is CASNLGQGNQPQHF. CDR3 DNA sequence: TGTGCCAGCAACCTAGGACAGGGGAATCAGCCCCAGCATTTT.

The rearrangement links TRBV4-1 to TRBJ1-1; unclear D gene. The CDR3 extends over 13 amino acids. The germline CDR1 and CDR2 sequences are MGHRA and YSYEKL. The V gene lost 1 base and the J gene lost 8 bases, with 11 bases spanning the gap. CDR3 sequence reads: CASSQVSRVEAFF. CDR3 coding DNA: TGCGCCAGCAGCCAAGTAAGCCGGGTCGAAGCTTTCTTT.

In DNA, the CDR3 is TGTGCCAGCAGCCCCGGGGACAATGAGCAGTTCTTC. Its protein product is CASSPGDNEQFF. The chain carries TRBV6-6 and TRBJ2-1; TRBD2 is a possible D gene (5 bases). Germline V gene lookup returns CDR1 MNHNY and CDR2 SVGAGI (reference sequence). Trimming stripped 6 bases from V and 5 bases from J, with 8 bases between. The CDR3 length is 12 residues.

The rearrangement joins TRBV5-1 to TRBJ2-6, with 9 bases lining up with TRBD1. Germline values: CDR1 SGHRS, CDR2 YFSETQ. The CDR3 totals 17 residues. Germline trimming cut 0 bases from V and 4 bases from J; bases unmatched to any gene: 5. This CDR3 reads CASSLGQGESGANVLTF. For the CDR3, the DNA is TGCGCCAGCAGCTTGGGACAGGGGGAGTCCGGGGCCAACGTCCTGACTTTC.

The chain is built from TRBV6-4 and TRBJ2-1, with D possibly being TRBD1 (6 bases). The CDR3 spans 15 residues. V was shortened by 3 bases and J by 0 bases, with 9 bases between the two germline ends. CDR1 MRHNA and CDR2 SNTAGT come from the germline V gene. The CDR3, as DNA: TGTGCCAGCAGTGAAGGACAGAGCTCCTACAATGAGCAGTTCTTC. Translating gives CASSEGQSSYNEQFF.

The J gene is TRBJ2-1, the V gene TRBV28; 12 nucleotides match TRBD2. Germline lookup yields CDR1 MDHEN and CDR2 SYDVKM. The J segment lost 8 bases and the V segment lost 6 bases, leaving 8 bases of the junction unmatched. CDR3 length: 15 amino acids. CDR3 DNA sequence: TGTGCCAGCAGCCCTACTAGCGGGGGGCTCGATGAGCAGTTCTTC. Its protein is CASSPTSGGLDEQFF. The variable domain in full, completed from reference TRBV28 and TRBJ2-1, reads DVKVTQSSRYLVKRTGEKVFLECVQDMDHENMFWYRQDPGLGLRLIYFSYDVKMKEKGDIPEGYSVSREKKERFSLILESASTNQTSMYLCASSPTSGGLDEQFFGPGTRLTVL.

This clone has only a few counts. The rearrangement uses TRBV28 and TRBJ2-3; tentatively, D is TRBD2 (6 bases). V was cut by 6 bases and J by 1 base, with 20 bases left in between. The CDR3 sequence is 17 residues long. Germline V gene data show CDR1 as MDHEN and CDR2 as SYDVKM. CDR3 sequence: CASSPHWEASGTDTQYF. The DNA for the CDR3 is TGTGCCAGCAGCCCCCACTGGGAGGCTAGCGGCACAGATACGCAGTATTTT.

The chain carries TRBV4-1 and TRBJ1-1, with 7 positions matching TRBD1. The V and J ends lost 6 bases and 1 base, in that order; junction bases with no gene match: 11. The CDR3 spans 16 residues. Germline assignment: CDR1 MGHRA and CDR2 YSYEKL. This chain's CDR3 is CASRPSATGANTEAFF. The CDR3 DNA sequence: TGCGCCAGCAGGCCCTCCGCTACAGGGGCGAACACTGAAGCTTTCTTT.

This rearrangement joins TRBV5-6 to TRBJ1-2, with D unresolved. The CDR3 is made up of 14 amino acids. The V gene lost 0 bases and the J gene lost 3 bases, with 9 bases spanning the gap. CDR1 and CDR2 from the germline V gene are SGHDT and YYEEEE. The CDR3 nucleotides are TGTGCCAGCAGCTTGGAACAGAAGTACTATGGCTACACCTTC. Translating gives CASSLEQKYYGYTF. Drawing the rest from reference TRBV5-6 and TRBJ1-2, the complete variable domain is DAGVTQSPTHLIKTRGQQVTLRCSPKSGHDTVSWYQQALGQGPQFIFQYYEEEERQRGNFPDRFSGHQFPNYSSELNVNALLLGDSALYLCASSLEQKYYGYTFGSGTRLTVV.

V and J are TRBV10-3 and TRBJ1-2, with 9 bases aligning to TRBD1. The CDR3 is made up of 14 amino acids. V lost 6 bases and J lost 2; bases outside the gene matches: 4. Germline assignment: CDR1 ENHRY and CDR2 SYGVKD. The CDR3 protein is CAISRQGGNYGYTF. The CDR3 DNA reads as TGTGCCATCAGCCGACAGGGGGGGAACTATGGCTACACCTTC.

The V gene is TRBV19, the J gene TRBJ1-1; D gene uncertain. CDR1 and CDR2 from the germline V gene are LNHDA and SQIVND (reference sequence). The V end lost 5 bases, the J end lost 7 bases, and 20 bases lay between the germline ends. This CDR3 is 15 amino acids long. CDR3 DNA sequence: TGTGCCAGTAGTGGAGGTAGCACGGTTAAGGATGAAGCTTTCTTT. It specifies CASSGGSTVKDEAFF.

This chain links TRBV27 with TRBJ2-7; 8 bases fit TRBD1. The CDR3 is 13 amino acids. In germline, CDR1 is MNHEY, CDR2 SMNVEV (reference sequence). V lost 6 bases, J lost 5 bases, and 6 bases stayed unmatched. Here the CDR3 DNA reads TGTGCCAGCAGCCCACGGACAGGGCACGAGCAGTACTTC. This codes for CASSPRTGHEQYF.

This clone was found once. The chain is built from TRBV7-9 and TRBJ2-3; 10 bases match TRBD2. Germline CDR1 reads SEHNR; CDR2 reads FQNEAQ (reference sequence). Trimming cost V 8 bases and J 4 bases; bases outside gene matches: 6. This CDR3 spans 14 amino acids. The DNA of the CDR3 is TGTGCCAGCGGGCTAGCGGGAGTTTCAGATACGCAGTATTTT. Its translation: CASGLAGVSDTQYF.